This entry is about one T cell receptor (beta chain). Antigen unknown. The data were obtained in a study of T cell repertoires in cytomegalovirus infection. Each CDR3 protein gets one entry after TCRdb re-called the reads with MiXCR. The sample contains 340,000 or so distinct CDR3 sequences, 25% of which appear only once. Germline CDR1 is SGHDT and CDR2 is YYEEEE. The CDR3 is 15 amino acids. The germline V and J ends were trimmed by 8 bases and 5 bases, with 23 bases remaining between them. The receptor was isolated from a human donor in good health (CMV status not recorded). Some clones in this sample may be carry-over from other donors' samples. V usage is TRBV5-6 and J usage is TRBJ2-7, with no clear D. Sequenced here: cultured PBMCs, sampled from culture after CMV antigen stimulation. The CDR3 DNA reads TGTGCCAGAGGAAAGCCCAAGTCGAAGGCTGACGAGCAGTACGTC. It is translated as CARGKPKSKADEQYV.